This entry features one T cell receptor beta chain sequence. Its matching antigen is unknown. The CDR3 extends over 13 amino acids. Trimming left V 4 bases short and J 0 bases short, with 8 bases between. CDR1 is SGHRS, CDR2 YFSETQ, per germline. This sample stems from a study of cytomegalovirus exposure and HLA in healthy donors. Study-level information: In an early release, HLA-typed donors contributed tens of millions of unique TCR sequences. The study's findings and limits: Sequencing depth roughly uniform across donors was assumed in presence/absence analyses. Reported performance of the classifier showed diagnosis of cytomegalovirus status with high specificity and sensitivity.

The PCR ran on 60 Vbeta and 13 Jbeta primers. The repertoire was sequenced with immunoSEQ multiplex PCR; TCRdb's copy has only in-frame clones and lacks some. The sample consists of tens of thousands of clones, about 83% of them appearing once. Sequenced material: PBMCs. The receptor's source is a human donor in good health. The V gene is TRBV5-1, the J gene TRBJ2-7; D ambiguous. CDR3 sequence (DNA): TGCGCCAGCAGCCCACAGAGCTCCTACGAGCAGTACTTC. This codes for CASSPQSSYEQYF.